This TCR beta chain was sequenced during a study of blood T cell repertoires in COVID-19. Here immunoSEQ multiplex PCR was the method, and the copy in TCRdb shows in-frame clones only, minus some. Here the sample spans more than 300,000 clones, about 89% being singletons. V was pared by 0 bases and J by 11 bases, with 4 bases of the junction left unmatched. Germline V gene data show CDR1 as ENHRY and CDR2 as SYGVKD. The CDR3 sequence is 13 residues long. The receptor's source is a woman aged 40-49 years who had been exposed to COVID-19. The sample comprised PBMCs or T cells enriched from blood (not recorded which). The genes are TRBV10-3 and TRBJ1-1; 9 positions agree with TRBD1. CDR3 amino acids: CAISESRQGVAFF. CDR3 DNA: TGTGCCATCAGTGAGTCGAGACAGGGGGTGGCTTTCTTT.